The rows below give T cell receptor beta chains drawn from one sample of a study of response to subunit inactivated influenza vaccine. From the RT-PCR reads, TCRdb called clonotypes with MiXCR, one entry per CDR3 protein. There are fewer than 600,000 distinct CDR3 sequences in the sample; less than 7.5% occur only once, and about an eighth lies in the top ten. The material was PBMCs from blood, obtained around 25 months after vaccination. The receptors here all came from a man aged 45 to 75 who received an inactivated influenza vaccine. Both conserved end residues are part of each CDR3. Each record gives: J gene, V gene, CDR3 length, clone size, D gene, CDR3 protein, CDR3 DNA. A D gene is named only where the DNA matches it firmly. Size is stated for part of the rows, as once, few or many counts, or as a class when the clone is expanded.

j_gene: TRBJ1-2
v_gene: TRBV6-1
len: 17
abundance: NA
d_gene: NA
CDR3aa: CASTLRPGGGPFGGYTF
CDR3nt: TGTGCCAGCACCCTCAGGCCGGGCGGAGGACCATTTGGTGGCTACACCTTC

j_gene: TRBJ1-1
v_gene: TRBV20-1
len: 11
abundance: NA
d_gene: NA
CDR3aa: CSARGGTEAFF
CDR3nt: TGCAGTGCTAGAGGGGGCACTGAAGCTTTCTTT

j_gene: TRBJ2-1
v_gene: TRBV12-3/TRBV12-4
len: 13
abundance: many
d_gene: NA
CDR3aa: CASSLGGRHEQFF
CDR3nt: TGTGCCAGCAGTTTGGGAGGCAGGCATGAGCAGTTCTTC

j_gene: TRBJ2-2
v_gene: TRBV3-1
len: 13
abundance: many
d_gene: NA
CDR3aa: CASSQGTAGELFF
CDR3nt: TGTGCCAGCAGCCAAGGAACGGCCGGGGAGCTGTTTTTT

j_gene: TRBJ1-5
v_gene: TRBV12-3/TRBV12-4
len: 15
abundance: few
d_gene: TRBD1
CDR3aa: CASSYQGGIGQPQHF
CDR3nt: TGTGCCAGCAGTTACCAGGGGGGGATCGGTCAGCCCCAGCATTTT

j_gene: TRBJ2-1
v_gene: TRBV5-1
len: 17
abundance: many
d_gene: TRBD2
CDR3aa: CASSSLGSTSGYNEQFF
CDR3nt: TGCGCCAGCAGCTCCCTGGGCTCCACTAGCGGATACAATGAGCAGTTCTTC

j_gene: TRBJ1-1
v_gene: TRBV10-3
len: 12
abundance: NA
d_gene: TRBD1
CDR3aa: CAAGQANTEAFF
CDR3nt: TGTGCCGCGGGACAGGCGAACACTGAAGCTTTCTTT

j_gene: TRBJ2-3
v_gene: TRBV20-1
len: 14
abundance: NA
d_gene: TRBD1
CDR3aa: CSARTGAGQDTQYF
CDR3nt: TGCAGTGCTAGAACAGGGGCCGGACAAGATACGCAGTATTTT

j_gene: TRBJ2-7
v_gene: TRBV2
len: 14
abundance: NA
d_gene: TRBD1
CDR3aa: CAGSLGQGVYEQYF
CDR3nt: TGTGCCGGCAGCCTTGGACAGGGGGTCTACGAGCAGTACTTC

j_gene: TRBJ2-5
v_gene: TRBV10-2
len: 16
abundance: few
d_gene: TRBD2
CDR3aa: CASSEIRGRVGETQYF
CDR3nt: TGCGCCAGCAGTGAGATACGCGGGAGGGTTGGAGAGACCCAGTACTTC

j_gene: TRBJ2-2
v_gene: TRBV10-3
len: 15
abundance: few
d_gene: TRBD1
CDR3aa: CAISENRGSIGELFF
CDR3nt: TGTGCCATCAGTGAAAACAGGGGTTCCATCGGGGAGCTGTTTTTT

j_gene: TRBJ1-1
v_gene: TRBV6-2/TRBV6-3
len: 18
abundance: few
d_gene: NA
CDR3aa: CASRVNFDRSNRNTEAFF
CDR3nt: TGTGCCAGCAGAGTCAATTTCGACAGATCAAACAGGAACACTGAAGCTTTCTTT

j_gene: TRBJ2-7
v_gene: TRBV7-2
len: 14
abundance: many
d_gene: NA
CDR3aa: CASSLTYKAYEQYF
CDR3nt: TGTGCCAGCAGCTTAACATACAAGGCTTACGAGCAGTACTTC

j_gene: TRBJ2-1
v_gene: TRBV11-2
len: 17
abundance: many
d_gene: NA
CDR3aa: CASSLHHTLRGANEQFF
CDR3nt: TGTGCCAGCAGCCTCCACCACACACTACGTGGGGCCAATGAGCAGTTCTTC

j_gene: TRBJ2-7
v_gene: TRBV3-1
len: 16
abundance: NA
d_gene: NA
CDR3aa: CASSHARRALIYEQYF
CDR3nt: TGTGCCAGCAGCCACGCCAGGCGGGCATTGATCTACGAGCAGTACTTC

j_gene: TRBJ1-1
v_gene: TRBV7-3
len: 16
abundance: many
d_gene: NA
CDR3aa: CASSLTRGGRNTEAFF
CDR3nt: TGTGCCAGCAGCTTAACGCGGGGGGGGAGGAACACTGAAGCTTTCTTT

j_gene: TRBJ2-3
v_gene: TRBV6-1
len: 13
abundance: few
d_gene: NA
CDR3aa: CASSAHHTDTQYF
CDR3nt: TGTGCCAGCAGCGCACACCACACAGATACGCAGTATTTT

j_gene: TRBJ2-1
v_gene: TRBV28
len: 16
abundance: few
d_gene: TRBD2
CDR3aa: CASSFSLAGGLNEQFF
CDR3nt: TGTGCCAGCAGTTTTTCGCTAGCGGGAGGGTTGAATGAGCAGTTCTTC

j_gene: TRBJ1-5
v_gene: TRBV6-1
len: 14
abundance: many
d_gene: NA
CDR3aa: CASSRGQPAQPQHF
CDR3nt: TGTGCCAGCAGCCGAGGACAGCCGGCCCAGCCCCAGCATTTT

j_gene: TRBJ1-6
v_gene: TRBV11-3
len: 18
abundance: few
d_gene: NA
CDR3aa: CASSRPTGRGSYNSPLHF
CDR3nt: TGTGCCAGCAGCCGACCGACAGGCCGGGGCTCCTATAATTCACCCCTCCACTTT

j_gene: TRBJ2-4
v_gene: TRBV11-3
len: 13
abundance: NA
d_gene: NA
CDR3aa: CASSLDYRNIQYF
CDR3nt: TGTGCCAGCAGCTTAGACTATAGGAACATTCAGTACTTC

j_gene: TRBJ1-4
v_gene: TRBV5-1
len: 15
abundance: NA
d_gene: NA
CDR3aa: CASSDPQGTNEKLFF
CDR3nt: TGCGCCAGCAGTGACCCCCAGGGAACTAATGAAAAACTGTTTTTT

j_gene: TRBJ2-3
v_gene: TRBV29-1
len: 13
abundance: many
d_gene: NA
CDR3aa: CSVDIGRTDTQYF
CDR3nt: TGCAGCGTTGACATCGGGAGAACAGATACGCAGTATTTT

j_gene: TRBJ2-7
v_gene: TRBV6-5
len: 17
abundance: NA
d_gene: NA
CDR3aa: CASSYTGHQTHHYEQYF
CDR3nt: TGTGCCAGCAGTTACACGGGACACCAGACCCACCACTACGAGCAGTACTTC

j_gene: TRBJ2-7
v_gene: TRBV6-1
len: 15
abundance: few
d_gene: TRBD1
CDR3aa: CASRVTGDRLYEQYF
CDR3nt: TGTGCCAGCAGAGTCACAGGGGACCGTCTCTACGAGCAGTACTTC

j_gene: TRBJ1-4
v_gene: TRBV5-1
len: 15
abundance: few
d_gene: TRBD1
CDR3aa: CASSLDRGLNEKLFF
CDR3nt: TGCGCCAGCAGCTTGGACAGGGGGCTCAATGAAAAACTGTTTTTT

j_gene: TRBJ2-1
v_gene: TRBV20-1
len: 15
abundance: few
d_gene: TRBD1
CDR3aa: CSARGRTGLSNEQFF
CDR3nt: TGCAGTGCTAGAGGGCGGACAGGGCTTTCGAATGAGCAGTTCTTC